A single T cell receptor (beta chain) is shown here with its context. This sample was included in a study of blood T cell repertoires in COVID-19. Turning to the study itself: Collection of acute and convalescent COVID-19 samples took place in the United States, Italy and Spain.

Produced via immunoSEQ multiplex PCR; TCRdb's table is partial and in-frame only. This table holds 250,000 to 350,000 clones, approximately 84% found once. The CDR3 sequence is 16 residues long. The V and J ends lost 6 bases and 3 bases, in that order; junction bases with no gene match: 8. Germline values: CDR1 LNHDA, CDR2 SQIVND (reference sequence). The receptor was isolated from a human donor with COVID-19, enrolled during active disease. The donor label of this sample is uncertain. The V call is TRBV19, the J call TRBJ2-2, with 9 bases fitting TRBD1. Source material: peripheral blood. This chain's CDR3 is CASRPDRGFDTGELFF. The CDR3, as DNA: TGTGCCAGTAGGCCGGACAGGGGTTTCGACACCGGGGAGCTGTTTTTT.